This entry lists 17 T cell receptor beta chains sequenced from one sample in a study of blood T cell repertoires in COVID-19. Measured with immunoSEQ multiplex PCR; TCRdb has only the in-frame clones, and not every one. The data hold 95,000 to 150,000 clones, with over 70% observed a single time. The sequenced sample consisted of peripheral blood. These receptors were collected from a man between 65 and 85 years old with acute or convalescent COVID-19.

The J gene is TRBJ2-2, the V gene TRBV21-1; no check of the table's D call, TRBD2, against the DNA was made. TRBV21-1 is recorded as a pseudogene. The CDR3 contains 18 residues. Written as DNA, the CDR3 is TGTGCCAGCGTCACTAAGCGGGGGGGGCGCCCGAACACCGGGGAGCTGTTTTTT. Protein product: CASVTKRGGRPNTGELFF.

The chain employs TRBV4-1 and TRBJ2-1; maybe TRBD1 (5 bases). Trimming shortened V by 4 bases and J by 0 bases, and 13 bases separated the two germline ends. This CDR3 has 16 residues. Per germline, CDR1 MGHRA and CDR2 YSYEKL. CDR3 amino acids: CASSRGRQSSYNEQFF. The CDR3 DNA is TGCGCCAGCAGCCGGGGCCGACAGAGCTCCTACAATGAGCAGTTCTTC.

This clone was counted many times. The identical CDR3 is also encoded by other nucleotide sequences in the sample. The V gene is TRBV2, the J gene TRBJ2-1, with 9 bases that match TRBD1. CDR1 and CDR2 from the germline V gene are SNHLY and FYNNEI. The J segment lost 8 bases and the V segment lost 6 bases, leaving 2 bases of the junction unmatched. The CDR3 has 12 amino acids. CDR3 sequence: CASRDRGDEQFF. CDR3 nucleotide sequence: TGTGCCAGCAGAGACAGGGGGGATGAGCAGTTCTTC.

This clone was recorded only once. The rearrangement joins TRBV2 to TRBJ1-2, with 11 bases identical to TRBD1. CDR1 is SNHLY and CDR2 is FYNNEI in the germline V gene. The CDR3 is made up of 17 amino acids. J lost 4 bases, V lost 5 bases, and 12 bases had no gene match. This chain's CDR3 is CASSTRTGGASFYGYTF. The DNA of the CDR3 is TGTGCCAGCAGTACTCGGACAGGGGGCGCATCATTCTATGGCTACACCTTC. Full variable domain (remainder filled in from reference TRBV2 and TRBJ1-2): EPEVTQTPSHQVTQMGQEVILRCVPISNHLYFYWYRQILGQKVEFLVSFYNNEISEKSEIFDDQFSVERPDGSNFTLKIRSTKLEDSAMYFCASSTRTGGASFYGYTFGSGTRLTVV.

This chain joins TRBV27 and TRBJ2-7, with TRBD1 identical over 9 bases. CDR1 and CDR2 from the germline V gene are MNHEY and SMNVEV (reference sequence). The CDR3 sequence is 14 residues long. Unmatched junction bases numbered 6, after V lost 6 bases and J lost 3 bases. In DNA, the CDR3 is TGTGCCAGCAGACAGTGGGACAGGGTCTACGAGCAGTACTTC. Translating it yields CASRQWDRVYEQYF.

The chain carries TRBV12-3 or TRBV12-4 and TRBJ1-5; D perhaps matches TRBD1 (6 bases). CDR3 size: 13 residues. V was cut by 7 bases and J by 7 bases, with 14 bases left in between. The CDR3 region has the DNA TGTGCCAGCACCAAACAGGGTGGCCAGCCCCAGCATTTT. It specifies CASTKQGGQPQHF.

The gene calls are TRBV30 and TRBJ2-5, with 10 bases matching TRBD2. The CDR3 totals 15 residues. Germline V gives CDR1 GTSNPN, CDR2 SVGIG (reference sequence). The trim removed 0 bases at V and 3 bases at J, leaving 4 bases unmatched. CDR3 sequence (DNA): TGTGCCTGGAGTGTACGGCTAGCGGGGGAAGAGACCCAGTACTTC. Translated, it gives CAWSVRLAGEETQYF.

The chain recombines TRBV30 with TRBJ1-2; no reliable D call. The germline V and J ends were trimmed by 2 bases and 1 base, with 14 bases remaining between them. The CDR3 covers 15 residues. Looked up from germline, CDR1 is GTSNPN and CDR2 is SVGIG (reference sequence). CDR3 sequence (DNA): TGTGCCTGGAGTCCCGGGCCTAGCTTTAACTATGGCTACACCTTC. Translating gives CAWSPGPSFNYGYTF.

The CDR3 DNA sequence: TGTGCCACGGGGCAAGGGTGGAGTGAGCAGTTCTTC. Protein product: CATGQGWSEQFF. The chain couples TRBV24-1 to TRBJ2-1; tentatively, D is TRBD1 (5 bases). The CDR3 runs 12 residues. Germline V gene sequence: CDR1 KGHDR, CDR2 SFDVKD. V lost 10 bases and J 9 bases, leaving 15 bases between the germline ends.

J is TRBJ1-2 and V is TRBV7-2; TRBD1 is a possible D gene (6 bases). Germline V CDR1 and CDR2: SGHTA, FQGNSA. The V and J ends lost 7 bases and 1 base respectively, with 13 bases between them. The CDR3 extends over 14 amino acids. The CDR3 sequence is CASTRRTDNYGYTF. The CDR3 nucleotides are TGTGCCAGCACCCGACGGACAGATAACTATGGCTACACCTTC.

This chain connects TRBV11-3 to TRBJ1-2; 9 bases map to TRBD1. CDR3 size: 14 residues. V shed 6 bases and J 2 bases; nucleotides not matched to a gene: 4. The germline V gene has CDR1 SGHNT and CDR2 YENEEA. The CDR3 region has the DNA TGTGCCAGCAGTCTGGGACAGGGCAACTATGGCTACACCTTC. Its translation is CASSLGQGNYGYTF.

CDR3 DNA: TGTGCCAGCAGCCCCCGGGCAGGGTTGAACACTGAAGCTTTCTTT. Protein sequence: CASSPRAGLNTEAFF. V usage is TRBV2 and J usage is TRBJ1-1; D may be TRBD1 (5 bases). The CDR3 loop spans 15 amino acids. Trimming took off 6 bases at V and 0 bases at J, with 14 bases between the two ends. Germline CDR1 and CDR2: SNHLY and FYNNEI.

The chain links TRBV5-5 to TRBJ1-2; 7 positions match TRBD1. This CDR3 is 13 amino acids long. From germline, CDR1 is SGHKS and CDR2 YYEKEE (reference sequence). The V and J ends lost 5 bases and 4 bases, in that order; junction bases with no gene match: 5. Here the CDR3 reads CASREGQFYGYTF. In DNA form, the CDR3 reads TGTGCCAGCAGAGAGGGACAGTTCTATGGCTACACCTTC.

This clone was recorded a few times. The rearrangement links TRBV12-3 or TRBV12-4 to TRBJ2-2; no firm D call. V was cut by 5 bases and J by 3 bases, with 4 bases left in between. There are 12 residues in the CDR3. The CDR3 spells CASSPYTGELFF. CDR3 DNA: TGTGCCAGCAGTCCTTACACCGGGGAGCTGTTTTTT.

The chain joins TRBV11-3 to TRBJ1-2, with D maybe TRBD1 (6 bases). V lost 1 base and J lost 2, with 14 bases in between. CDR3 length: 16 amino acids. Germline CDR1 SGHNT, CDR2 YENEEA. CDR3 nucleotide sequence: TGTGCCAGCAGCTTAGTGGGGGCCGCACCGAACTATGGCTACACCTTC. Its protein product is CASSLVGAAPNYGYTF.

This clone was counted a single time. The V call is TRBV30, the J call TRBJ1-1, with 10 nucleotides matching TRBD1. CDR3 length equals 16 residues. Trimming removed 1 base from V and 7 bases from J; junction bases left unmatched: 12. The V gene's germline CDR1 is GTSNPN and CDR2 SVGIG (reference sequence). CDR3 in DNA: TGTGCCTGGAGTGGCTACCCGACAGGGGGCGGGGGTGAAGCTTTCTTT. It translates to CAWSGYPTGGGGEAFF.

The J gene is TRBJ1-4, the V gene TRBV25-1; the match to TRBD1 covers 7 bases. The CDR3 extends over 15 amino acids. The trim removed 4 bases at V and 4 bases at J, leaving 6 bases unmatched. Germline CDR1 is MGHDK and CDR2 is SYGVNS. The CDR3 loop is CASSAFDRDNEKLFF. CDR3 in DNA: TGTGCCAGCAGTGCTTTCGACAGGGATAATGAAAAACTGTTTTTT.